This T cell receptor beta chain is drawn from a study of T cells after yellow fever vaccination. General study findings and limits: Highly abundant clonotypes carried over from the bulk population could end up in FACS-sorted repertoires as contaminants.

This clonotype was counted between two and nine times. The target antigen is unknown. The length of the CDR3 is 20 residues. Deletions cut 4 bases from V and 0 bases from J, with 26 bases between. In TCRdb, the 5' RACE reads were re-called with MiXCR into one record per CDR3 protein. The sample carries fewer than 450,000 distinct CDR3 sequences, 9.5% to 13% recorded once. The sample was PBMCs, taken on the day of the first yellow fever vaccination. This sequence originates from a man aged 18 to 29 who received the YFV17D yellow fever vaccine. The rearrangement links TRBV12-3 or TRBV12-4 to TRBJ2-3; either TRBD1 or TRBD2 may supply D (6 bases each). For the CDR3, the DNA is TGTGCCAGCAGTTCTGTACCCGGGGGCAGAACCTATACTAGCACAGATACGCAGTATTTT. It codes for CASSSVPGGRTYTSTDTQYF.